This T cell receptor (beta chain) was captured by sequencing in a study of blood T cell repertoires in COVID-19. CDR1 and CDR2 from the germline V gene are SEHNR and FQNEAQ (reference sequence). The CDR3 totals 13 residues. The V and J ends lost 6 bases and 5 bases respectively, with 13 bases between them. The protocol was immunoSEQ multiplex PCR, while the TCRdb copy is restricted to in-frame clones and leaves out a portion. The sample includes 120,000 to 150,000 clones, around 89% of them seen just once. The genes are TRBV7-9 and TRBJ1-1; D might be TRBD1 (6 bases). The receptor was derived from an older woman with active COVID-19. The specimen sequenced was peripheral blood. The CDR3 loop is CASSEGQHTEAFF. CDR3 DNA: TGTGCCAGCAGTGAGGGACAACATACTGAAGCTTTCTTT.